Below, 6 T cell receptor beta chains from the same sample are listed, as sequenced in a study of blood T cells in healthy people across ages (dated by TCRdb to between 2015 and 2016). Library preparation employed 5' RACE. Sequencer: Illumina HiSeq 2500. The second PCR ran for about 6 to 12 cycles and used a J-beta primer mix along with a sample-barcoded 5' primer. TCRdb reprocessed the public reads (quality trimming at Q25 with fastp, clone calling with MiXCR) and kept in-frame beta chains. Rows merge per CDR3 protein into single entries with the most common DNA and genes. The sample data list more than 800,000 distinct CDR3 sequences, and under 35% of these were observed just once. The ten largest clones represent roughly 17% of the sample. Sequenced sample: blood. These receptors originate from a woman older than 75 in good health.

This clonotype appeared many times. The rearrangement links TRBV6-2 or TRBV6-3 to TRBJ2-3; 11 bases fit TRBD2. Germline V lookup: CDR1 MNHEY, CDR2 SVGEGT. The CDR3 covers 17 residues. V lost 5 bases, J lost 5 bases, and 12 bases stayed unmatched. CDR3 nucleotides: TGTGCCAGCAGTCGGGTAGCGGGGGGGCCTCTCCGAGATACGCAGTATTTT. Protein sequence: CASSRVAGGPLRDTQYF.

Comment on this clonotype: Germline is not matched at one junction end, which may reflect a read error. This chain joins TRBV7-2 and TRBJ1-1; the D gene is possibly TRBD1 (5 bases). The germline gives CDR1 SGHTA, CDR2 FQGNSA. The CDR3 runs 16 residues. The CDR3 region has the DNA TGTGTCAGCAGCTGGGAGGCGGGGGGACTGAACACTGAAGCTTTCTTT. This encodes CVSSWEAGGLNTEAFF.

In the case of this clonotype: A clone one base away is much larger, so this may be a read error. V is TRBV5-1 and J is TRBJ2-7, with a tentative D call TRBD1 (6 bases). CDR3 size: 14 residues. Germline CDR1 and CDR2: SGHRS and YFSETQ. V lost 4 bases, J lost 2 bases, and 13 bases lay in between. The CDR3 sequence: CASSGDNKAYEQYF. In DNA form, the CDR3 reads TGCGCCAGCAGCGGGGACAATAAGGCCTACGAGCAGTACTTC. Full variable domain (outside the CDR3, taken from reference TRBV5-1 and TRBJ2-7): KAGVTQTPRYLIKTRGQQVTLSCSPISGHRSVSWYQQTPGQGLQFLFEYFSETQRNKGNFPGRFSGRQFSNSRSEMNVSTLELGDSALYLCASSGDNKAYEQYFGPGTRLTVT.

This clonotype was counted a few times. J is TRBJ1-2 and V is TRBV6-5, with TRBD1 matching over 7 bases. The length of the CDR3 is 14 residues. V lost 11 bases, J lost 4 bases, and 13 bases stayed unmatched. Germline assignment: CDR1 MNHEY and CDR2 SVGAGI. The CDR3, as DNA: TGTGCCGGCACCAGACAGGGCGCCGCCTATGGCTACACCTTC. Translating it yields CAGTRQGAAYGYTF.

A remark on this clonotype: One junction end disagrees with the germline gene, perhaps due to a read error. This chain connects TRBV27 to TRBJ1-4; D perhaps matches TRBD1 (6 bases). The CDR3 covers 17 residues. Germline assignment: CDR1 MNHEY and CDR2 SMNVEV (reference sequence). The CDR3 reads CACSLTQGSHTGEKLFF. The CDR3 nucleotides are TGTGCCTGCAGTCTAACACAGGGATCCCATACTGGTGAAAAACTGTTTTTT. Using reference TRBV27 and TRBJ1-4 for the parts outside the CDR3, the full variable domain is EAQVTQNPRYLITVTGKKLTVTCSQNMNHEYMSWYRQDPGLGLRQIYYSMNVEVTDKGDVPEGYKVSRKEKRNFPLILESPSPNQTSLYFCACSLTQGSHTGEKLFFGSGTQLSVL.

The sample holds many counts of this clonotype. This chain connects TRBV7-2 to TRBJ1-2; D ambiguous. Germline V gene sequence: CDR1 SGHTA, CDR2 FQGNSA. V lost 5 bases to trimming and J lost 5 bases, with 12 bases between them. The CDR3 loop spans 13 amino acids. The DNA of the CDR3 is TGTGCCAGCAGCGCCCGGAGCGGGTATGGCTACACCTTC. This translates into CASSARSGYGYTF.